The source of this T cell receptor beta chain is a study of shared clonotypes between healthy human individuals. Whole-study results and caveats: When naive CD4 clonotypes were compared across several donors, 5% to 5.5% were shared. The study's rarefaction showed incomplete sorted-subset sequencing despite large depth.

Libraries were prepared by immunoSEQ multiplex PCR; TCRdb keeps only in-frame clonotypes and omits some of them. The data show hundreds of thousands of clones, about 92% seen once. CD8 cells regarded as naive lacked CD45RO, were positively chosen for CCR7, and omitted terminally differentiated effector memory CD45RA+ cells. This CDR3 has 14 amino acids. Germline V gene lookup returns CDR1 KGHSH and CDR2 LQKENI. The V end lost 2 bases, the J end lost 4 bases, and 10 bases lay between the germline ends. Of note for this clone: Its antigen is still unknown.

This TCR derives from a man between 25 and 39 years old in good health. The chain is built from TRBV18 and TRBJ2-3; D not certain. The specimen was naive CD8+ T cells sorted from blood. The CDR3 protein is CASSPKAQPDTQYF. CDR3 coding DNA: TGTGCCAGCTCACCAAAAGCACAGCCAGATACGCAGTATTTT. Full variable domain (rest looked up from reference TRBV18 and TRBJ2-3): NAGVMQNPRHLVRRRGQEARLRCSPMKGHSHVYWYRQLPEEGLKFMVYLQKENIIDESGMPKERFSAEFPKEGPSILRIQQVVRGDSAAYFCASSPKAQPDTQYFGPGTRLTVL.